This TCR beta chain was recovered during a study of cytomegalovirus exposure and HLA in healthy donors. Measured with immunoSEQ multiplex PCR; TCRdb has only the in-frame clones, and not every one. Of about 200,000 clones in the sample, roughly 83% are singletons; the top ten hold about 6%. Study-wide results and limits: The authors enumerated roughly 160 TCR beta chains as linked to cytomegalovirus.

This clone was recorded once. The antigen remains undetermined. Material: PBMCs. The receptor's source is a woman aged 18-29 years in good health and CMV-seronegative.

In nucleotides, the CDR3 is TGTGCCAGCAGGCGGGGACAGGGTTTTATCTACGAGCAGTACTTC. Its protein is CASRRGQGFIYEQYF. V is TRBV11-2 and J is TRBJ2-7, with 9 bases matching TRBD1. Germline V gene data show CDR1 as SGHAT and CDR2 as FQNNGV. J gave up 3 bases and V 6 bases, and 9 bases lay outside the gene matches. The CDR3 has 15 amino acids.